This is a list of T cell receptor beta chains from one sample in a study of shared clonotypes between healthy human individuals. The repertoire was sequenced with immunoSEQ multiplex PCR; TCRdb's copy has only in-frame clones and lacks some. The sample shows 2,500,000 or so clones, 80% to 95% of them seen only once. Sample: naive CD4+ T cells from PBMCs. Receptors were obtained from a man aged 18 to 30 in good health. Some clones in this sample may be carry-over from other donors' samples. Both conserved end residues are part of each CDR3. Each record gives: J gene, V gene, clone size, D gene, CDR3 DNA, CDR3 protein. D genes are given only for firm matches. Only some rows state a clone size, as once, few, many or a class for expanded clones.

TRBJ1-1 | TRBV7-8 | NA | NA | TGTGCCAGCACGGTGGGGGTGGCGAACACTGAAGCTTTCTTT | CASTVGVANTEAFF
TRBJ1-4 | TRBV2 | once | NA | TGTGCCAGCAGTGAAAAGGGGCGGGGCGAAAAACTGTTTTTT | CASSEKGRGEKLFF
TRBJ2-4 | TRBV4-2 | NA | TRBD2 | TGTGCCAGCAGCCAAGTCGGCATTAGCGGGAGGTACAGGGCCAAAAACATTCAGTACTTC | CASSQVGISGRYRAKNIQYF
TRBJ1-5 | TRBV10-3 | NA | NA | TGTGCCATCAGTGAGTCGACACAGAATCAGCCCCAGCATTTT | CAISESTQNQPQHF
TRBJ1-5 | TRBV7-3 | NA | NA | TGTGCCAGCAGATTAGGGAGGCGGGTCAGGGGAGTTCGCAATCAGCCCCAGCATTTT | CASRLGRRVRGVRNQPQHF
TRBJ2-7 | TRBV28 | NA | NA | TGTGCCAGCAGTTTAATTGCAGGAAGGGACGAGCAGTACTTC | CASSLIAGRDEQYF
TRBJ2-7 | TRBV6-1 | NA | NA | TGTGCCAGCAATTATAGGGGGGCCTACGAGCAGTACTTC | CASNYRGAYEQYF
TRBJ1-2 | TRBV6-1 | NA | TRBD1 | TGTGCCAGCAGTGGCCCGGGACAGGGGAGCTATGGCTACACCTTC | CASSGPGQGSYGYTF
TRBJ2-2 | TRBV6-9 | few | NA | TGTGCCATCTCTCTCCCGGGGGCCCACACCGGGGAGCTGTTTTTT | CAISLPGAHTGELFF
TRBJ2-7 | TRBV5-4 | NA | NA | TGTGCCAGCAGCTCTGGACAGTCCTACGAGCAGTACTTC | CASSSGQSYEQYF
TRBJ2-3 | TRBV6-5 | NA | NA | TGTGCCAGCAGTCGGACCCTCTCACTAGATACGCAGTATTTT | CASSRTLSLDTQYF